This TCR beta chain comes out of a study of blood T cell repertoires in COVID-19. Turning to the study itself: The cDNA or gDNA used as material had been derived from T cells, B-cell-depleted T cells, or PBMCs.

The repertoire was sequenced with immunoSEQ multiplex PCR; TCRdb's copy has only in-frame clones and lacks some. The top ten hold less than 2.5% of the sample, which has roughly 63,000 clones, over 70% seen once. Germline trimming cut 3 bases from V and 0 bases from J; bases unmatched to any gene: 5. Germline V gives CDR1 SGHTA, CDR2 FQGNSA. This CDR3 has 18 amino acids. The genes are TRBV7-2 and TRBJ2-1; 13 nucleotides align to TRBD2. The specimen sequenced was peripheral blood. This receptor was taken from a human donor in a cohort sampled during active COVID-19. DNA of the CDR3: TGTGCCAGCAGCTTCCCGGGACTAGCGGGAAGCTCCTACAATGAGCAGTTCTTC. Protein: CASSFPGLAGSSYNEQFF.